These 16 T cell receptor beta chains were sequenced from one sample in a study of blood T cell repertoires in COVID-19. Profiled with immunoSEQ multiplex PCR; TCRdb holds only in-frame clones, not every one. This sample has about 330,000 clones, with about 89% found just once. Input material: peripheral blood. Receptor source: a man aged 18 to 29 who had recovered from COVID-19.

The chain employs TRBV27 and TRBJ2-7; the D gene is possibly TRBD1 (6 bases). The V and J ends lost 8 bases and 2 bases respectively, with 13 bases between them. This CDR3 has 13 residues. Germline CDR1 reads MNHEY; CDR2 reads SMNVEV (reference sequence). This CDR3 reads CASSAKGAYEQYF. The DNA for the CDR3 is TGTGCCAGCTCCGCAAAGGGGGCCTACGAGCAGTACTTC.

This clone was counted once. The chain joins TRBV18 to TRBJ2-1, with 11 bases lining up with TRBD1. CDR3 size: 15 residues. The junction had 5 bases not matched to a gene; V was cut back by 7 bases and J by 3 bases. Germline CDR1 is KGHSH and CDR2 is LQKENI. CDR3 loop: CASYPGTGGYNEQFF. The CDR3 DNA follows: TGTGCCAGCTACCCCGGGACAGGGGGCTACAATGAGCAGTTCTTC.

In its sample, this clone was seen once. The chain recombines TRBV7-2 with TRBJ1-1; TRBD1 is a possible D gene (5 bases). The germline V gene has CDR1 SGHTA and CDR2 FQGNSA. This CDR3 spans 14 amino acids. Trimming pared 5 bases from V and 4 bases from J, leaving 14 bases between. The CDR3 loop reads CASSPTSGPTEAFF. As DNA, the CDR3 is TGTGCCAGCAGCCCGACGTCAGGGCCCACTGAAGCTTTCTTT.

The rearrangement links TRBV7-6 to TRBJ2-1, with D possibly TRBD1 on 6 matching bases. V dropped 2 bases and J dropped 2 bases, with 10 bases sitting between them. The CDR3 has 15 amino acids. Germline lookup yields CDR1 SGHVS and CDR2 FNYEAQ. The DNA for the CDR3 is TGTGCCAGCAGCTTAAGACAGGCCGCCTACAATGAGCAGTTCTTC. Its translation: CASSLRQAAYNEQFF.

The gene calls are TRBV14 and TRBJ1-3, with TRBD1 matching 7 bases. With 2 bases clipped from V and 2 bases from J, the junction kept 9 bases outside the gene matches. This CDR3 contains 17 residues. Germline loops: CDR1 SGHDN, CDR2 FVKESK. The CDR3, as DNA: TGTGCCAGCAGCCAACCCCACTGGACAGGCGCTGGAAACACCATATATTTT. Residues: CASSQPHWTGAGNTIYF.

This rearrangement joins TRBV29-1 to TRBJ1-1; D perhaps matches TRBD1 (5 bases). V lost 2 bases, J lost 5 bases, and 18 bases lay in between. This CDR3 comprises 15 residues. The germline CDR1 and CDR2 sequences are SQVTM and ANQGSEA. The CDR3 nucleotides read TGCAGCGTTGAAACCGTAGGCCAGGGAGGAACTGAAGCTTTCTTT. Its translation is CSVETVGQGGTEAFF.

This clone was detected once. V is TRBV29-1 and J is TRBJ1-1, with unresolved D. This CDR3 is built from 11 residues. Trimming shortened V by 2 bases and J by 5 bases, and 6 bases separated the two germline ends. CDR1 is SQVTM and CDR2 is ANQGSEA in the germline V gene. This CDR3 is CSVETRTEAFF. DNA for the CDR3: TGCAGCGTTGAAACGAGGACTGAAGCTTTCTTT.

This sequence joins TRBV11-2 and TRBJ2-7; D gene uncertain. The CDR3 loop spans 12 amino acids. Germline V gene data show CDR1 as SGHAT and CDR2 as FQNNGV. Deletions cut 5 bases from V and 3 bases from J, with 8 bases between. As DNA, the CDR3 is TGTGCCAGCAGCCTCAGGATCTACGAGCAGTACTTC. As protein: CASSLRIYEQYF.

This chain connects TRBV18 to TRBJ1-2, with D perhaps TRBD1 (6 bases). The CDR3 runs 14 residues. Germline V gene lookup returns CDR1 KGHSH and CDR2 LQKENI. The germline V and J ends were trimmed by 3 bases and 3 bases, with 11 bases remaining between them. CDR3 protein: CASSPDSRDYGYTF. The CDR3 DNA follows: TGTGCCAGCTCACCGGACAGCCGGGACTATGGCTACACCTTC.

The chain couples TRBV12-3 or TRBV12-4 to TRBJ2-1; 8 positions match TRBD2. This CDR3 is 13 amino acids long. Trimming took 8 bases from V and 4 from J; bases not matched to a gene: 4. This chain's CDR3 is CASLSGGYNEQFF. The DNA of the CDR3 is TGTGCCAGCCTCAGCGGGGGTTACAATGAGCAGTTCTTC.

The J gene is TRBJ2-7, the V gene TRBV5-4; 7 positions agree with TRBD2. Germline trimming cut 0 bases from V and 3 bases from J; bases unmatched to any gene: 9. The CDR3 runs to 16 residues. CDR1 and CDR2 (germline): SGHNT, YYREEE (reference sequence). In DNA, the CDR3 is TGTGCCAGCAGCTTGGACCCAGCGGGGATGAACTACGAGCAGTACTTC. Amino acids: CASSLDPAGMNYEQYF.

This clone was detected only a few times. This chain links TRBV11-3 with TRBJ2-2; TRBD1 matches 11 bases. Losses at the gene ends were 5 bases for V and 2 bases for J; bases not matched to a gene: 1. Germline V gene data show CDR1 as SGHNT and CDR2 as YENEEA. The length of the CDR3 is 15 residues. The CDR3 bases are TGTGCCAGCAGCGGACAGGGGGCAAACACCGGGGAGCTGTTTTTT. It is translated as CASSGQGANTGELFF.

The chain carries TRBV5-1 and TRBJ2-6, with D possibly matching TRBD1 (5 bases). Germline V CDR1 and CDR2: SGHRS, YFSETQ. The CDR3 is made up of 16 amino acids. V lost 0 bases to trimming and J lost 4 bases, with 11 bases between them. The DNA of the CDR3 is TGCGCCAGCAGCTTGGTAGGGGTAACCGGGGCCAACGTCCTGACTTTC. Translated, it gives CASSLVGVTGANVLTF.

The chain is built from TRBV3-1 (or the pseudogene TRBV3-2) and TRBJ2-7; TRBD2 matches at 13 bases. CDR3 size: 15 residues. The V segment lost 5 bases and the J segment 7 bases; nucleotides outside the gene matches: 8. CDR1 and CDR2 from the germline V gene are LGHDT and YNNKEL (reference sequence). The CDR3 sequence: CASSTTSGRALEQYF. CDR3 in DNA: TGTGCCAGCAGCACAACTAGCGGGAGGGCCTTGGAGCAGTACTTC.

The chain joins TRBV2 to TRBJ2-7; tentative D call: TRBD2 (6 bases). Germline assignment: CDR1 SNHLY and CDR2 FYNNEI. With 6 bases removed from V and 3 bases from J, the gap between germline ends came to 18 bases. This CDR3 region has 15 residues. As DNA, the CDR3 is TGTGCCAGCAGCGCCCTTCCGGGAGCTAACTACGAGCAGTACTTC. This translates into CASSALPGANYEQYF.

The chain is built from TRBV10-3 and TRBJ2-2, with 10 bases identical to TRBD1. Germline CDR1 reads ENHRY; CDR2 reads SYGVKD. This CDR3 is built from 13 residues. The junction had 6 bases not matched to a gene; V was cut back by 4 bases and J by 13 bases. The CDR3 is CAISGGQGGLLFF. The CDR3 DNA reads TGTGCCATCAGTGGCGGACAGGGGGGGTTGCTGTTTTTT.